A single sample is the source of the 2 T cell receptor beta chains below, sequenced in a study of T cell changes during pregnancy in multiple sclerosis. Sequencing was performed with immunoSEQ multiplex PCR; in TCRdb, only in-frame clones are kept and a portion is missing. This table holds approximately 31,000 clones, about nine tenths found once. Sample: CD8+ T cells from peripheral blood mononuclear cells, taken in the second trimester of pregnancy. These receptors came from a female donor with multiple sclerosis, enrolled in a pregnancy study.

This clone was detected once. J is TRBJ2-7 and V is TRBV19; weak D call: TRBD1 (6 bases). Germline assignment: CDR1 LNHDA and CDR2 SQIVND (reference sequence). V was shortened by 4 bases and J by 1 base, with 11 bases between the two germline ends. This CDR3 region has 14 residues. In nucleotides, the CDR3 is TGTGCCAGTAGTAGAAGGGACACGTCCTACGAGCAGTACTTC. Its translation is CASSRRDTSYEQYF.

The chain has TRBV2 and TRBJ1-5, with TRBD1 matching over 7 bases. CDR1 is SNHLY, CDR2 FYNNEI, per germline. V gave up 3 bases and J gave up 0 bases; unmatched junction bases: 2. CDR3 length: 15 residues. The DNA of the CDR3 is TGTGCCAGCAGTGAGGGGACAGTTAGCAATCAGCCCCAGCATTTT. Translated, it gives CASSEGTVSNQPQHF. The full variable domain, its missing parts supplied by reference TRBV2 and TRBJ1-5, is EPEVTQTPSHQVTQMGQEVILRCVPISNHLYFYWYRQILGQKVEFLVSFYNNEISEKSEIFDDQFSVERPDGSNFTLKIRSTKLEDSAMYFCASSEGTVSNQPQHFGDGTRLSIL.